This T cell receptor beta chain was sequenced for a study of PD-1 blockade in classical Hodgkin lymphoma. General study results and limits: Although disease activity or prior therapy may be involved, causes of the repertoire differences remain undefined.

With respect to this clone: The antigen remains unidentified.

Time point specified: newly diagnosed, previously untreated cHL patient sample. Comparison came from newly diagnosed, untreated classical Hodgkin lymphoma PBMCs. The germline V and J ends were trimmed by 3 bases and 8 bases, with 5 bases remaining between them. The CDR3 consists of 11 residues. CDR1 is SGHAT, CDR2 FQNNGV, per germline. Profiled with immunoSEQ multiplex PCR; TCRdb holds only in-frame clones, not every one. Among roughly 70,000 clones listed, 85% to 95% were seen once. This TCR was recovered from a human donor with classical Hodgkin lymphoma. Sequencing was carried out using peripheral blood mononuclear cells (PBMCs). The chain employs TRBV11-2 and TRBJ2-1; no firm D call. The CDR3 here is CASSFLDEQFF. The CDR3 DNA follows: TGTGCCAGCAGCTTCCTCGATGAGCAGTTCTTC.